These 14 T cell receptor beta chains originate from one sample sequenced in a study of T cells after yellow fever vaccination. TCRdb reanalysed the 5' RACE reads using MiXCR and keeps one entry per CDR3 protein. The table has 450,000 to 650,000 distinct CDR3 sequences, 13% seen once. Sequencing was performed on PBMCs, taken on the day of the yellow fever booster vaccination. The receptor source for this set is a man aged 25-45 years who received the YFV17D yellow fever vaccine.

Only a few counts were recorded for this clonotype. The CDR3 loop is CASSPVAGGSNEQFF. CDR3 coding DNA: TGTGCCAGCAGCCCTGTAGCGGGAGGGAGCAATGAGCAGTTCTTC. This rearrangement joins TRBV7-2 to TRBJ2-1, with 11 bases that match TRBD2. Germline loops: CDR1 SGHTA, CDR2 FQGNSA. With 5 bases clipped from V and 6 bases from J, the junction kept 6 bases outside the gene matches. This CDR3 has 15 amino acids.

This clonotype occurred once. CDR3 DNA: TGTGCCAGCAGCCCGGGGGACAGGGGGAGACTTTATGGCTACACCTTC. As protein: CASSPGDRGRLYGYTF. This chain uses TRBV7-8 with TRBJ1-2, with 11 bases identical to TRBD1. CDR3 length: 16 residues. V lost 5 bases, J lost 5 bases, and 10 bases stayed unmatched. In germline, CDR1 is SGHVS, CDR2 FQNEAQ.

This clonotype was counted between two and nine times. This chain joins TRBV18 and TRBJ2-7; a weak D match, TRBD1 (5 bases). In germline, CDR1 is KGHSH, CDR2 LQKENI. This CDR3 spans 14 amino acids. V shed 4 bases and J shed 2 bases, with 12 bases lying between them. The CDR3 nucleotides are TGTGCCAGCTCACTTGACAGCGTAACCTACGAGCAGTACTTC. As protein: CASSLDSVTYEQYF.

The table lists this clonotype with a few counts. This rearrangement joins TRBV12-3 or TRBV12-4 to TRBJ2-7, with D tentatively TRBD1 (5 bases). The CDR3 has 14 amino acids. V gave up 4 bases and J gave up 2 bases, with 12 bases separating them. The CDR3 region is CASSSARTPYEQYF. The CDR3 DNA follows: TGTGCCAGCAGTTCGGCCAGGACACCCTACGAGCAGTACTTC.

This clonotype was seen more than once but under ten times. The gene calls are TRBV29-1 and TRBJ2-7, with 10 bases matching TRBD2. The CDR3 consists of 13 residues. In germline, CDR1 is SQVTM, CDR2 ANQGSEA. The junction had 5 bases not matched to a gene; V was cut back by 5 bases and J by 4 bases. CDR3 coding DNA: TGCAGCGTTCCTAGCGGGAGTTCGTACGAGCAGTACTTC. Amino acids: CSVPSGSSYEQYF.

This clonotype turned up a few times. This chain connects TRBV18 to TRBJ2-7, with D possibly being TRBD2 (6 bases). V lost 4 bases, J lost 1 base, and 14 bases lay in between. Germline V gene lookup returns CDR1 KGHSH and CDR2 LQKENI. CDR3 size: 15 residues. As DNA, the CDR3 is TGTGCCAGCTCACTAGGGACTTTCTCATCCTACGAGCAGTACTTC. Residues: CASSLGTFSSYEQYF. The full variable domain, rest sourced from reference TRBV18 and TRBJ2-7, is NAGVMQNPRHLVRRRGQEARLRCSPMKGHSHVYWYRQLPEEGLKFMVYLQKENIIDESGMPKERFSAEFPKEGPSILRIQQVVRGDSAAYFCASSLGTFSSYEQYFGPGTRLTVT.

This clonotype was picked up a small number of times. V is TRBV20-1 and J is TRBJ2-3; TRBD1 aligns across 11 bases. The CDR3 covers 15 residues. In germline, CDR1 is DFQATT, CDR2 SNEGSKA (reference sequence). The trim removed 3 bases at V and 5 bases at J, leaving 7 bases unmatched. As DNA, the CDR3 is TGCAGTGCTAGGGCCGGGACAGGGGGTGGAGATACGCAGTATTTT. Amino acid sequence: CSARAGTGGGDTQYF.

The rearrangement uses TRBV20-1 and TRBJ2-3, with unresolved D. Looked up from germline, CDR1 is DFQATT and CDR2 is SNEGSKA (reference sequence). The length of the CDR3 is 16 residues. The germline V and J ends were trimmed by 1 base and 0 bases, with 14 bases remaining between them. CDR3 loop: CSARGPTRGSTDTQYF. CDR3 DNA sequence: TGCAGTGCTAGAGGCCCAACCCGAGGTAGCACAGATACGCAGTATTTT.

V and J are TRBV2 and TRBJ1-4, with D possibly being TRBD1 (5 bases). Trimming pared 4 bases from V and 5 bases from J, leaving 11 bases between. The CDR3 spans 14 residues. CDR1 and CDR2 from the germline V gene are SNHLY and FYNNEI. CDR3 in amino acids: CASSGWGDNEKLFF. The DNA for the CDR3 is TGTGCCAGCAGTGGATGGGGCGACAATGAAAAACTGTTTTTT.

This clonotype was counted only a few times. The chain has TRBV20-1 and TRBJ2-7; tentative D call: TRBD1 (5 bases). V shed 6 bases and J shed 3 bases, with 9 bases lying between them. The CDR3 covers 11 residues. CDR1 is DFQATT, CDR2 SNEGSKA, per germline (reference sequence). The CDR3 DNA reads TGCAGTGCCTTCAGGGACTACGAGCAGTACTTC. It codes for CSAFRDYEQYF.

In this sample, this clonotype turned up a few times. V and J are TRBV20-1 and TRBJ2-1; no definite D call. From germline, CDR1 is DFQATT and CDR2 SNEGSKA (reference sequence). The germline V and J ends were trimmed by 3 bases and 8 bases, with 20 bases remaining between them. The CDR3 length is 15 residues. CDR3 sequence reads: CSARDPRSHLHEQFF. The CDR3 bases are TGCAGTGCTAGGGACCCTAGGTCCCACCTCCATGAGCAGTTCTTC.

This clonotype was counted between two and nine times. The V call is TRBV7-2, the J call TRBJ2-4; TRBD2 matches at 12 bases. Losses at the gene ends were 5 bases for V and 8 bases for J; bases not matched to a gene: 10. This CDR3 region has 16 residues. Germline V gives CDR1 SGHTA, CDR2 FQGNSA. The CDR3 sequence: CASSAASGRAVDIQYF. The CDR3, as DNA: TGTGCCAGCAGCGCTGCTAGCGGGAGGGCTGTGGACATTCAGTACTTC.

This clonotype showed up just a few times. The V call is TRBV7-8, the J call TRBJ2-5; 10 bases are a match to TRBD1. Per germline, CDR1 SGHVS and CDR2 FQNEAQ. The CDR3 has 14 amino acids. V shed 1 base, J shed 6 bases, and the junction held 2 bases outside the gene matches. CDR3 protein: CASSLVGQGKTQYF. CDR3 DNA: TGTGCCAGCAGCTTAGTGGGACAGGGGAAGACCCAGTACTTC.

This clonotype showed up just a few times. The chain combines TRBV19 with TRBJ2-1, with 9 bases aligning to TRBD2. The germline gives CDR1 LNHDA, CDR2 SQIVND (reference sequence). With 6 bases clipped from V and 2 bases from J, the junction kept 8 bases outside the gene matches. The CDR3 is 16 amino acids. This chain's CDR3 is CASSPRGGRAYNEQFF. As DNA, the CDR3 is TGTGCCAGTAGCCCACGGGGCGGGAGGGCCTACAATGAGCAGTTCTTC. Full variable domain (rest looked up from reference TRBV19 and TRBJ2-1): DGGITQSPKYLFRKEGQNVTLSCEQNLNHDAMYWYRQDPGQGLRLIYYSQIVNDFQKGDIAEGYSVSREKKESFPLTVTSAQKNPTAFYLCASSPRGGRAYNEQFFGPGTRLTVL.